A selection of T cell receptor beta chains follows, all from one sample in a study of blood T cell repertoires in COVID-19. This table comes from immunoSEQ multiplex PCR, and its TCRdb copy is limited to in-frame clones, with some not included. Found here are hundreds of thousands of clones, around nine tenths of them singletons; the top ten hold 2.6%. The source material was PBMCs or T cells enriched from blood (not recorded which). These receptors were collected from a man in his sixties who had recovered from COVID-19. CDR3s include the opening cysteine and the closing phenylalanine or tryptophan. The D gene is left open where the match is weak. Where a row states a size, it is once, few, many or the class of an expanded clone; other rows omit it.

size | J | D | V | CDR3 | DNA
NA | TRBJ1-1 | NA | TRBV4-3 | CASSQDLTVNTEAFF | TGCGCCAGCAGCCAAGACTTGACAGTAAACACTGAAGCTTTCTTT
many | TRBJ1-6 | NA | TRBV6-2/TRBV6-3 | CASSQHPGRGVSTLHF | TGTGCCAGCAGTCAACACCCGGGACGGGGGGTTTCAACCCTCCACTTT
NA | TRBJ2-1 | NA | TRBV21-1 | CASSARDRSSYNEQFF | TGTGCCAGCAGCGCCCGGGACAGAAGCTCCTACAATGAGCAGTTCTTC
NA | TRBJ1-4 | TRBD1 | TRBV30 | CAWSSGGTNEKLFF | TGTGCCTGGAGTTCAGGGGGCACTAATGAAAAACTGTTTTTT
once | TRBJ1-1 | NA | TRBV5-1 | CASSDRVGAATEAFF | TGCGCCAGCAGCGACCGGGTAGGGGCGGCCACTGAAGCTTTCTTT
NA | TRBJ2-7 | TRBD1 | TRBV3-1/TRBV3-2 | CASSPPTGYEQYF | TGTGCCAGCAGCCCGCCGACAGGGTACGAGCAGTACTTC
NA | TRBJ2-7 | TRBD2 | TRBV5-1 | CASKDSGIYEQYF | TGCGCCAGCAAAGATAGCGGGATCTACGAGCAGTACTTC
few | TRBJ1-5 | NA | TRBV2 | CASRAGGSVQPQHF | TGTGCCAGCAGGGCGGGGGGATCCGTTCAGCCCCAGCATTTT
few | TRBJ2-2 | TRBD1 | TRBV11-3 | CASSTGVSGELFF | TGTGCCAGCAGCACAGGGGTATCCGGGGAGCTGTTTTTT
few | TRBJ1-5 | NA | TRBV6-5 | CASSYSMGSHQPQHF | TGTGCCAGCAGTTACTCGATGGGCAGCCATCAGCCCCAGCATTTT
once | TRBJ2-3 | NA | TRBV28 | CASTVLWGRGTDTQYF | TGTGCCAGCACAGTTTTATGGGGCAGAGGCACAGATACGCAGTATTTT
NA | TRBJ2-1 | TRBD2 | TRBV2 | CASSSLGLAGNNEQFF | TGTGCCAGCAGTTCCCTGGGACTAGCGGGGAACAATGAGCAGTTCTTC
few | TRBJ2-3 | TRBD1 | TRBV24-1 | CATSAGTGRFLDTQYF | TGTGCCACCAGTGCCGGGACAGGGAGGTTCCTAGATACGCAGTATTTT
few | TRBJ2-1 | TRBD2 | TRBV2 | CASRGLAGVSEQFF | TGTGCCAGCAGAGGACTAGCGGGAGTTAGTGAGCAGTTCTTC
few | TRBJ2-3 | TRBD2 | TRBV7-9 | CASSPRTSGSADTQYF | TGTGCCAGCAGCCCCCGGACTAGCGGGAGCGCAGATACGCAGTATTTT
once | TRBJ2-1 | TRBD1 | TRBV11-3 | CASSPRTGKPDEQFF | TGTGCCAGCAGCCCCCGGACAGGGAAGCCTGATGAGCAGTTCTTC
once | TRBJ2-3 | NA | TRBV3-1/TRBV3-2 | CASSQEVAGTDTQYF | TGTGCCAGCAGCCAAGAGGTAGCGGGCACAGATACGCAGTATTTT
NA | TRBJ2-7 | NA | TRBV7-2 | CASRKSGVYEQYF | TGTGCCAGCAGAAAGTCAGGGGTATACGAGCAGTACTTC
NA | TRBJ2-3 | TRBD2 | TRBV6-1 | CASSELYRISGGADTQYF | TGTGCCAGCAGTGAGTTGTATAGGATTAGCGGGGGGGCTGATACGCAGTATTTT
few | TRBJ2-1 | TRBD2 | TRBV6-6 | CASSLSLAAVYNEQFF | TGTGCCAGCAGCCTGAGCCTAGCGGCCGTATACAATGAGCAGTTCTTC
NA | TRBJ2-7 | TRBD2 | TRBV5-4 | CASKVEAGDSYEQYF | TGTGCCAGCAAGGTGGAAGCGGGGGACTCCTACGAGCAGTACTTC
NA | TRBJ2-7 | TRBD1 | TRBV18 | CASSPRQGRYEQYF | TGTGCCAGCTCGCCCCGACAGGGGAGGTACGAGCAGTACTTC
once | TRBJ2-2 | NA | TRBV18 | CASSPAEGGELFF | TGTGCCAGCTCACCAGCCGAGGGCGGGGAGCTGTTTTTT
NA | TRBJ2-1 | TRBD2 | TRBV7-9 | CASSLGPGAGSSGSFLF | TGTGCCAGCAGCTTAGGCCCAGGGGCCGGGTCTAGCGGGAGTTTCCTCTTC
NA | TRBJ2-5 | TRBD2 | TRBV7-2 | CASSLSGRGVRETQYF | TGTGCCAGCAGCTTATCGGGGCGGGGGGTCCGAGAGACCCAGTACTTC
NA | TRBJ1-6 | TRBD1 | TRBV19 | CASSEIRQGSPLHF | TGTGCCAGTAGTGAGATCCGACAGGGCTCACCCCTCCACTTT
NA | TRBJ1-2 | TRBD1 | TRBV5-1 | CASSQGQGAISYGYTF | TGCGCCAGCAGCCAGGGACAGGGGGCGATCAGCTATGGCTACACCTTC
NA | TRBJ2-2 | TRBD2 | TRBV3-1/TRBV3-2 | CASSRSGLAGANTGELFF | TGTGCCAGCAGCCGATCAGGACTAGCGGGTGCGAACACCGGGGAGCTGTTTTTT
NA | TRBJ2-2 | TRBD1 | TRBV9 | CASSTRTGSWNTGELFF | TGTGCCAGCAGCACGAGGACAGGGAGTTGGAACACCGGGGAGCTGTTTTTT
NA | TRBJ1-5 | TRBD1 | TRBV2 | CASSDAGTANSNQPQHF | TGTGCCAGCAGTGATGCCGGGACAGCGAATAGCAATCAGCCCCAGCATTTT
NA | TRBJ2-4 | TRBD2 | TRBV10-3 | CAISEPEPGTSGPMVAKNIQYF | TGTGCCATCAGTGAGCCCGAGCCTGGGACTAGCGGGCCAATGGTAGCCAAAAACATTCAGTACTTC
NA | TRBJ2-1 | TRBD2 | TRBV7-3 | CASSLTAGGPPYNEQFF | TGTGCCAGCAGCTTAACGGCGGGGGGACCTCCCTACAATGAGCAGTTCTTC
NA | TRBJ1-2 | NA | TRBV19 | CASSKPGGMLNYGYTF | TGTGCCAGTAGTAAACCGGGGGGGATGCTGAACTATGGCTACACCTTC
NA | TRBJ1-1 | NA | TRBV10-3 | CAIRRGARDTEAFF | TGTGCCATCCGACGGGGGGCAAGGGACACTGAAGCTTTCTTT
NA | TRBJ2-7 | TRBD2 | TRBV5-4 | CASSSGLAGGNYEQYF | TGTGCCAGCAGCTCGGGACTAGCGGGAGGGAATTACGAGCAGTACTTC
NA | TRBJ2-1 | TRBD2 | TRBV10-3 | CAISPSGSPYNEQFF | TGTGCCATCAGCCCTAGCGGGAGCCCCTACAATGAGCAGTTCTTC
NA | TRBJ1-2 | NA | TRBV7-9 | CASSFQGGYGYTF | TGTGCCAGCAGCTTCCAAGGAGGTTATGGCTACACCTTC
NA | TRBJ2-3 | TRBD2 | TRBV5-6 | CASSAGLAGGRTDTQYF | TGTGCCAGCAGCGCGGGACTAGCGGGGGGGAGGACAGATACGCAGTATTTT